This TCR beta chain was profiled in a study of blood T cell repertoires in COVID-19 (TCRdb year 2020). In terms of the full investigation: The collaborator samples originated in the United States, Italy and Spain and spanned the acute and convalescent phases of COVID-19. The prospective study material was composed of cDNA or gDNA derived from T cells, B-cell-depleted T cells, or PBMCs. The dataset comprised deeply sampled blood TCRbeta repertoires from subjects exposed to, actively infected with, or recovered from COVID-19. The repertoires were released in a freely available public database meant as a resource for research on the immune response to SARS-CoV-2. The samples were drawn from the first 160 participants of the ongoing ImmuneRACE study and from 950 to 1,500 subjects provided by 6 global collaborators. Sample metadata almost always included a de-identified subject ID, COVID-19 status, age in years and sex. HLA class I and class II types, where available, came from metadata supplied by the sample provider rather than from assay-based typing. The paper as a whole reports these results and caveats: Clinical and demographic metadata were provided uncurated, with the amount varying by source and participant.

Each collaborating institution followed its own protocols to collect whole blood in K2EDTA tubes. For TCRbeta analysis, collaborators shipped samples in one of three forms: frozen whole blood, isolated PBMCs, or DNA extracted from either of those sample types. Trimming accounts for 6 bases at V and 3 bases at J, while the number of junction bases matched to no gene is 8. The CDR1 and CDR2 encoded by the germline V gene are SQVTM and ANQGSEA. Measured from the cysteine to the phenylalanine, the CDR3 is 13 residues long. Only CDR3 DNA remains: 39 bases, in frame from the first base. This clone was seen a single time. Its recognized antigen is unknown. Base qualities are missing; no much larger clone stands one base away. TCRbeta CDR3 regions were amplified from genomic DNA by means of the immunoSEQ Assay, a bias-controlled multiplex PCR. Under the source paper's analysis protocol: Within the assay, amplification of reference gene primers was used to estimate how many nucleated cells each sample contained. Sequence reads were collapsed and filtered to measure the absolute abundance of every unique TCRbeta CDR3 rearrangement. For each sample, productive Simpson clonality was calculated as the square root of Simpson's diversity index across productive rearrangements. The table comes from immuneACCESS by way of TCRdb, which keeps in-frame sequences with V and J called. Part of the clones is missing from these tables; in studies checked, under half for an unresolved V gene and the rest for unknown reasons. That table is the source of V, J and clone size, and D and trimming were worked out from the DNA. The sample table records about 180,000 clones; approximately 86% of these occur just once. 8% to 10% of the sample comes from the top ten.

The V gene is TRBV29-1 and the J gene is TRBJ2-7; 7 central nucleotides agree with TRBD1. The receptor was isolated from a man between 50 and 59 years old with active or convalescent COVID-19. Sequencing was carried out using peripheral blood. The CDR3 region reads CSVRGDRSYEQYF. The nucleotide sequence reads TGCAGCGTCCGAGGGGACAGAAGCTACGAGCAGTACTTC.